Reported below is one TCR beta chain. Its antigen is unknown. Other DNA sequences in the sample encode the same CDR3. Splitting of each subset's genomic DNA was done evenly across several immunoSEQ plates. Under the authors' procedure: For the immunoSEQ data, sequences were junction-only without quality scores, so filtering differed. Clones were sequenced by immunoSEQ multiplex PCR, and TCRdb holds only the in-frame ones, with some missing. The V and J calls and clone size were taken over from that table, and D and trimming were inferred from the DNA. The sample consists of roughly 2.5 million clones, approximately 94% of them appearing once. The sample comes from a study of shared clonotypes between healthy human individuals. Whole-study findings and limits: Expectations were that clonotype sharing among donors would be affected by sequencing depth.

CDR3 length equals 15 residues. Germline-derived CDR1 and CDR2 are MNHEY and SVGAGI. The V segment lost 2 bases and the J segment 2 bases; nucleotides outside the gene matches: 4. The chain has TRBV6-5 and TRBJ2-7, with 9 positions matching TRBD1. Sequencing input: naive CD4+ T cells sorted from blood. Regarding subset: CD45RA+ positively selected. The source of this sequence is a man between 18 and 35 years old in good health. The CDR3 loop reads CASSYKGQGPYEQYF. The DNA of the CDR3 is TGTGCCAGCAGTTACAAGGGACAGGGCCCCTACGAGCAGTACTTC.